The 6 T cell receptor beta chains below come from one sample, sequenced in a study of T cells in women clearing cervical HPV infection. Profiled with immunoSEQ multiplex PCR; TCRdb holds only in-frame clones, not every one. Listed are about 20,000 clones; about 4.6% falls within the top ten. The sequenced sample was blood buffy coat. Receptors originate from a woman aged 18 to 75 with a cervical HPV16 infection that either progressed to CIN3+ or cleared (not recorded which).

CDR3 protein: CASSWGGTQYF. CDR3 DNA, as far as it was read: TGTGCCAGCAGCTGGGGGGGGACC. J is TRBJ2-5 and V is TRBV7-9, with 7 bases identical to TRBD2. The CDR3 goes on 3 residues after the read ends, and that part is filled in from the germline J gene. The CDR3 covers 11 residues. The trim removed 4 bases at V and 7 bases at J, leaving 0 bases unmatched. CDR1 and CDR2 (germline): SEHNR, FQNEAQ (reference sequence).

Remarks on this clone: The read ends 3 residues shy of where the CDR3 ends; the end is completed using the germline J gene. The V call is TRBV7-9, the J call TRBJ1-4, with D possibly TRBD1 on 5 matching bases. The germline gives CDR1 SEHNR, CDR2 FQNEAQ (reference sequence). This CDR3 is 14 amino acids long. The ends were cut back, 3 bases at V and 2 bases at J, with 7 bases in the middle. The covered CDR3 bases are TGTGCCAGCAGCTTGGGGGGGACTAATGAAAAA. It codes for CASSLGGTNEK. The complete CDR3 reads CASSLGGTNEKLFF.

Concerning this clone itself: With the read ending 3 residues before the CDR3 end, the germline J gene is used to fill in that end. This rearrangement joins TRBV19 to TRBJ2-2; the match to TRBD1 covers 7 bases. This CDR3 comprises 13 residues. J was trimmed by 9 bases and V by 6 bases; bases with no gene match: 7. CDR1 is LNHDA, CDR2 SQIVND, per germline (reference sequence). The DNA read from the CDR3 is TGTGCCAGTAGGGGACAGCGCCAAAGGGAG. Residues: CASRGQRQRE. From start to end, the CDR3 is CASRGQRQRELFF.

Note on this clone: Read coverage stops 3 residues before the CDR3 terminus; the germline J gene supplies the remainder. This chain uses TRBV5-1 with TRBJ1-1; 7 bases are shared with TRBD1. The CDR3 length is 13 residues. The germline gives CDR1 SGHRS, CDR2 YFSETQ. The CDR3 bases that were read are TGCGCCAGCAGCTTGGATAACTACAGGGGA. Translation gives CASSLDNYRG. The whole CDR3 sequence is CASSLDNYRGAFF.

In the case of this clone: Coverage ceases 3 residues before the CDR3 finishes, and the germline J gene fills in the end. The V call is TRBV6-7, the J call TRBJ2-6, with D unresolved. TRBV6-7 is assigned to the ORF class and has an uncertain function. The CDR3 has 13 residues. Trimming took off 6 bases at V and 2 bases at J, with 5 bases between the two ends. CDR3 DNA, as far as it was read: TGTGCCAGCAGGGCAACTGGGGCCAACGTC. This codes for CASRATGANV. The whole CDR3 protein is CASRATGANVLTF.

As to this clone: The CDR3 end lies 3 residues beyond the end of the read and is filled in from the germline J gene. The chain uses TRBV19 and TRBJ2-3; 10 positions agree with TRBD2. CDR3 size: 14 residues. With 4 bases clipped from V and 4 bases from J, the junction kept 2 bases outside the gene matches. The germline CDR1 and CDR2 sequences are LNHDA and SQIVND (reference sequence). The DNA read from the CDR3 is TGTGCCAGTAGTAGAACTAGCGGGGCAGATACG. Encoded protein: CASSRTSGADT. The whole CDR3 protein reads CASSRTSGADTQYF.